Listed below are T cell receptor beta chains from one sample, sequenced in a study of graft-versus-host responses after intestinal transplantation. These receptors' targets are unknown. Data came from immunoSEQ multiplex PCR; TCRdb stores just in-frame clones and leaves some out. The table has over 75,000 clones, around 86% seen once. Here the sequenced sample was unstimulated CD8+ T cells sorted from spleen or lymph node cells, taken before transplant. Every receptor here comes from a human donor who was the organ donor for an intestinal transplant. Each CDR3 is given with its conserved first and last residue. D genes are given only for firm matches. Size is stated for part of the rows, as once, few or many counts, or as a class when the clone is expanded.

CDR3nt: TGTGCCAGCAGCTTGCTCTTTGGTTACTCTGGAAACACCATATATTTT
CDR3aa: CASSLLFGYSGNTIYF
abundance: -
j_gene: TRBJ1-3
d_gene: -
v_gene: TRBV5-6

CDR3nt: TGTGCCTGGGGACAGGGGGCCCGTTCCGGGGAGCTGTTTTTT
CDR3aa: CAWGQGARSGELFF
abundance: -
j_gene: TRBJ2-2
d_gene: TRBD1
v_gene: TRBV30

CDR3nt: TGTGCCAGCTCACGAACCCCTCAAGAAAAACACCAAGAAGCTTTCTTT
CDR3aa: CASSRTPQEKHQEAFF
abundance: -
j_gene: TRBJ1-1
d_gene: -
v_gene: TRBV18

CDR3nt: TGTGCCAGCAGTTTAAGGGGACTAGCGGGGGGCGAGCAGTACTTC
CDR3aa: CASSLRGLAGGEQYF
abundance: -
j_gene: TRBJ2-7
d_gene: TRBD2
v_gene: TRBV28

CDR3nt: TGCAGCGTTGATGGGGGAACTTCAGAGACCCAGTACTTC
CDR3aa: CSVDGGTSETQYF
abundance: -
j_gene: TRBJ2-5
d_gene: -
v_gene: TRBV29-1

CDR3nt: TGTGCCAGCAGGCCAACTAGCAGCAATGAGCAGTTCTTC
CDR3aa: CASRPTSSNEQFF
abundance: -
j_gene: TRBJ2-1
d_gene: -
v_gene: TRBV11-1

CDR3nt: TGCGCCAGCAGCTTATTAGACGTCAACCAAGAGACCCAGTACTTC
CDR3aa: CASSLLDVNQETQYF
abundance: once
j_gene: TRBJ2-5
d_gene: -
v_gene: TRBV5-1

CDR3nt: TGTGCCAGCAGTGAAGCATTAGGGCAGGGGGAGACTAGCGGATTATACAATGAGCAGTTCTTC
CDR3aa: CASSEALGQGETSGLYNEQFF
abundance: -
j_gene: TRBJ2-1
d_gene: TRBD2
v_gene: TRBV6-1

CDR3nt: TGTGCCAGTAGTGTGGGCAGGGGTGAAGTGGAAAAACTGTTTTTT
CDR3aa: CASSVGRGEVEKLFF
abundance: -
j_gene: TRBJ1-4
d_gene: -
v_gene: TRBV19

CDR3nt: TGTGCCAGCAGTAGCGGGGGGGACACCGGGGAGCTGTTTTTT
CDR3aa: CASSSGGDTGELFF
abundance: few
j_gene: TRBJ2-2
d_gene: TRBD2
v_gene: TRBV6-4

CDR3nt: TGCGCCAGCAGCTTTCGGACAGCTAACACTGAAGCTTTCTTT
CDR3aa: CASSFRTANTEAFF
abundance: -
j_gene: TRBJ1-1
d_gene: -
v_gene: TRBV5-1

CDR3nt: TGTGCCAGCAGTTTATTGCTAGCAGGCCCGAACACCGGGGAGCTGTTTTTT
CDR3aa: CASSLLLAGPNTGELFF
abundance: -
j_gene: TRBJ2-2
d_gene: -
v_gene: TRBV27

CDR3nt: TGTGCCAGCAGCACTCGGACGGCGTATGGCTACACCTTC
CDR3aa: CASSTRTAYGYTF
abundance: few
j_gene: TRBJ1-2
d_gene: -
v_gene: TRBV28

CDR3nt: TGTGCCAGCAGTTTACCCGATAGGGATACGCAGTATTTT
CDR3aa: CASSLPDRDTQYF
abundance: -
j_gene: TRBJ2-3
d_gene: -
v_gene: TRBV27

CDR3nt: TGTGCCACCGGGACAGGGGGCACAGATACGCAGTATTTT
CDR3aa: CATGTGGTDTQYF
abundance: -
j_gene: TRBJ2-3
d_gene: TRBD1
v_gene: TRBV6-5

CDR3nt: TGTGCCAGCAGTTTGGTGGGGGGGGAGGAAAAACTGTTTTTT
CDR3aa: CASSLVGGEEKLFF
abundance: -
j_gene: TRBJ1-4
d_gene: -
v_gene: TRBV27

CDR3nt: TGCGCCAGCAGCTTGGACCCGGGACTAGCCCTCAATGAGCAGTTCTTC
CDR3aa: CASSLDPGLALNEQFF
abundance: -
j_gene: TRBJ2-1
d_gene: TRBD2
v_gene: TRBV5-1

CDR3nt: TGCAGCGTTGACTACACGGGGAATCGAGTCTTTGGCTACACCTTC
CDR3aa: CSVDYTGNRVFGYTF
abundance: -
j_gene: TRBJ1-2
d_gene: -
v_gene: TRBV29-1

CDR3nt: TGTGCCAGCAGTCGGGACAAACAAGAGACCCAGTACTTC
CDR3aa: CASSRDKQETQYF
abundance: once
j_gene: TRBJ2-5
d_gene: -
v_gene: TRBV6-5

CDR3nt: TGTGCCAGTAGTATAGCTGGACACGGGAATGAAAAACTGTTTTTT
CDR3aa: CASSIAGHGNEKLFF
abundance: -
j_gene: TRBJ1-4
d_gene: -
v_gene: TRBV19

CDR3nt: TGTGCCAGCAGCTTGAATGGGGGCTTCCTCTTCTTGAACACTGAAGCTTTCTTT
CDR3aa: CASSLNGGFLFLNTEAFF
abundance: -
j_gene: TRBJ1-1
d_gene: -
v_gene: TRBV5-6

CDR3nt: TGTGCCAGTAGTTCCCCGGGACAGGGACTGAACACTGAAGCTTTCTTT
CDR3aa: CASSSPGQGLNTEAFF
abundance: -
j_gene: TRBJ1-1
d_gene: TRBD1
v_gene: TRBV19

CDR3nt: TGCGCCAGCAGCCAAGAGTTCCGACCGGGGCCCGAGGCTGAAGCTTTCTTT
CDR3aa: CASSQEFRPGPEAEAFF
abundance: -
j_gene: TRBJ1-1
d_gene: -
v_gene: TRBV4-1